Here is one TCR beta chain with its context. This clonotype was counted at least ten times. Its specific antigen is unknown. No much larger clonotype is one base removed from it; base qualities were not supplied. The library was obtained by RACE. Data came from a NextSeq 500. Library preparation attached unique molecular identifiers to individual cDNA molecules for quantitative, reproducible TCR counting. The authors' analysis ran thus. The median number of TCRs per sample was 85,000 to 100,000, ranging from roughly 20,000 to 700,000. V, J and CDR3 annotation of the TCR reads was performed with the Decombinator software suite. For PS versus PT1 abundance plots, all samples were subsampled to the same number of TCRs (28,000). TCRs were defined as expanded if absent before sensitization and observed at least eight times at the 2-week time point. TCRdb's own reprocessing of the public reads used fastp at Q25 and MiXCR and kept productive beta chains. Entries that share a CDR3 protein sequence are merged under the most common genes and DNA. TCRdb's processing, not the study's, gives the V and J calls here. The sample includes around 33,000 distinct CDR3 sequences, with about 12% observed a single time. The top ten hold 1.9% of the sample.

The germline V gene (reference sequence) gives CDR1 as LGHDT and CDR2 as YNNKEL. Inclusive of the bounding cysteine and phenylalanine, the CDR3 is 15 residues long. This entry keeps only the CDR3 DNA: 45 bases, framed from base 1. For this chain, trimming is 2 bases at the V end and 4 bases at the J end, and the number of junction bases without a gene match is 6. These data come from a study of human T cells and chemical hapten exposure (dated by TCRdb to about 2021). Looking at the study overall: For sensitization, 2% DPC in acetone was applied to a roughly 2 cm by roughly 2 cm area of upper inner arm skin. Patients additionally received weekly therapeutic DPC doses to the scalp throughout the roughly 25-week study period. Blood for TCR sequencing was provided by twenty-nine alopecia patients at one to four time points (pre-sensitization, 2, 6 and 24 weeks). Most of the patients in the cohort were female, and the cohort covered alopecia areata with under or over 50% scalp involvement, alopecia totalis and alopecia universalis. This study followed changes in the peripheral blood TCR repertoire in vivo during primary and secondary sensitization of alopecia patients to the hapten diphenylcyclopropenone (DPC). Each blood RNA sample was used to sequence both TCR alpha and TCR beta chains. Patch testing on the upper back used Finn chambers containing 0.01% DPC, with scoring done after 6 days according to International Contact Dermatitis Research Group standards. Blood samples were taken from patients before sensitization (week 0) and at 2, 6 and about 24 weeks after DPC sensitization. Libraries were pooled for sequencing, and per-sample TCR yields varied mainly because of small differences in library volumes within the pool. Overall results and qualifications from the work: No change with DPC sensitization was found in the number of TCRs above 1 in 1000 frequency, and no evidence of global repertoire structure alterations was found. After repeated subsampling, the strength of the expansion versus patch-test correlation and the threshold at which it became significant changed. Patch test score was positively correlated with the number of PT1 expanded TCRs, with significance at thresholds 8, 16 and 32 but not at 4. Because every patient had alopecia, a presumed autoimmune disease, the patients' immune response might differ from that of healthy individuals. Expanded TCRs formed significantly more large CDR3 similarity clusters than pre-sensitization or healthy control sets, consistent with antigen-driven responses.

The time point label, read with the paper, signifies: pre-sensitization, week 0. According to the study, the label for this sample's treatment or condition signals: therapeutic diphenylcyclopropenone sensitization with weekly scalp DPC. Total RNA was isolated from unfractionated whole blood collected in Tempus Blood RNA tubes. At every patch-test visit, the blood draw took place before the patch test was put on. Patients were considered eligible if aged 18 to 70, diagnosed with alopecia and deemed suitable for DPC therapy, and patients were excluded if pregnant. The rearrangement combines TRBV3-1 with TRBJ1-1, with 8 central nucleotides matching TRBD1. The sample in question was whole blood, obtained in connection with sensitization to the hapten diphenylcyclopropenone (DPC). The receptor was derived from a woman between 40 and 50 years old with alopecia areata. Some clones in this sample may be carry-over from other donors' samples. The bases read TGTGCCAGCAGCCAAACCTACAGGGGGTCCACTGAAGCTTTCTTT. It is translated as CASSQTYRGSTEAFF.